This entry concerns a single T cell receptor beta chain. Its target is unknown. The CDR3 has 15 amino acids. CDR1 is SGHNT, CDR2 YYREEE, per germline (reference sequence). Between the trimmed V and J ends, which lost 4 bases and 0 bases, there was a span of 14 bases. An overlapping HIV-1 Gag peptide pool stimulated these cells at approximately 0.91 ug/peptide/mL. CD40L-negative CD69-negative CD45RO-high memory CD4+ T cells were sorted as populations depleted of antigen-responding cells. The libraries were made with immunoSEQ version 4 in survey mode. Repertoires were generated with immunoSEQ multiplex PCR, while TCRdb's copy carries only in-frame clones and drops some. The sample consists of about 40,000 clones, about 80% of them appearing once. This record comes from a study of persistence of HIV-infected CD4 T cells. The overall study: CD4+ T cells responding to CMV or HIV-1 Gag were isolated.

This chain joins TRBV5-4 and TRBJ2-7, with D perhaps TRBD2 (5 bases). The TCR originated in an adult man with HIV who was CMV-seropositive. The specimen comprised CD4+ T cells sorted from PBMCs after roughly 18-hour stimulation, sampled from a patient who received antiretroviral therapy. CDR3 coding DNA: TGTGCCAGCAGCGACCGACTAAGTTTCTCCTACGAGCAGTACTTC. It specifies CASSDRLSFSYEQYF.